This T cell receptor (beta chain) was recovered during a study of cytomegalovirus exposure and HLA in healthy donors. V lost 6 bases, J lost 3 bases, and 5 bases stayed unmatched. The CDR3 runs to 14 residues. Germline V CDR1 and CDR2: LNHDA, SQIVND (reference sequence). The PCR contained 60 Vbeta and 13 Jbeta primers. Clones were read by immunoSEQ multiplex PCR, and TCRdb kept only the in-frame ones, dropping some. This repertoire shows 110,000 to 150,000 clones, 80% found once; its top ten account for roughly 4.5%. Findings of the study overall: The availability of immune exposure information extended only to CMV serostatus. Highly shared variants forming one cluster were likely a sequencing artifact.

This clone was detected once. Antigen: not known. The chain employs TRBV19 and TRBJ2-3, with 8 bases lining up with TRBD2. The source is a man between 35 and 55 years old in good health and CMV-seronegative. What was sequenced was PBMCs. CDR3 in DNA: TGTGCCAGTAGCCCCGCGGGGGGTACAGATACGCAGTATTTT. Its translation: CASSPAGGTDTQYF.